This T cell receptor beta chain derives from a study of naive and memory T cell subsets. Study conclusions and caveats: This RNA-based method may be sensitive to activation-related transcript changes.

Trimming pared 4 bases from V and 1 base from J, leaving 10 bases between. Germline CDR1 and CDR2: GTSNPN and SVGIG (reference sequence). The CDR3 runs to 13 residues. Amplification of ligated cDNA took four PCR rounds with SP2 and nested alpha and beta constant primers. Alpha and beta constant region primers primed reverse transcription for blood and skin samples. TCRdb recomputed calls from the 5' RACE reads with MiXCR, one row per CDR3 protein. The table includes 56,000 or so distinct CDR3 sequences, under 10% detected once. A UMI-containing oligonucleotide was joined by 3' ligation to the TCR cDNA template. Whole blood, 2.5 ml, came from adult healthy volunteers. Input was about 1 to 1,100 ng of DNase-treated total RNA without cell sorting. About this clonotype itself: Its antigen is still unknown.

The chain uses TRBV30 and TRBJ2-5; D ambiguous. The TCR comes from a female donor in good health. The DNA for the CDR3 is TGTGCCTGGACTGGCGGTGCCCAAGAGACCCAGTACTTC. Its translation is CAWTGGAQETQYF.